This passage covers 21 T cell receptor beta chains from one sample sequenced in a study of response to subunit inactivated influenza vaccine. TCRdb reprocessed the RT-PCR reads with MiXCR, giving one entry per CDR3 protein. The table has about 540,000 distinct CDR3 sequences, roughly 25% seen once; the top ten hold approximately 2.9%. The data were also submitted as part of a second study, on T cells expressing NK-cell markers. That investigation notes: For TCR beta, cDNA was produced by 5'RACE template switching with UMIs.

Here the sequenced sample was CD4+ T cells sorted from PBMCs, taken about 13 days after vaccination. All receptors come from a man aged 45-65 years who received an inactivated influenza vaccine.

V usage is TRBV13 and J usage is TRBJ2-7, with 12 bases lining up with TRBD2. The ends lost 5 bases at V and 5 bases at J; junction bases unmatched: 7. This CDR3 spans 15 amino acids. In germline, CDR1 is PRHDT, CDR2 FYEKMQ (reference sequence). CDR3 in amino acids: CASSPRTSGINEQYF. The CDR3, as DNA: TGTGCCAGCAGCCCCCGGACTAGCGGGATCAACGAGCAGTACTTC.

This clonotype came up a few times. J is TRBJ1-1 and V is TRBV2; no clear D gene. This CDR3 is 15 amino acids long. Trimming left V 6 bases short and J 4 bases short, with 18 bases between. Germline assignment: CDR1 SNHLY and CDR2 FYNNEI. The CDR3 nucleotides are TGTGCCAGCAGCTCGCAAGGGCTCAGCGGCACTGAAGCTTTCTTT. Translating gives CASSSQGLSGTEAFF. Full variable domain (remainder filled in from reference TRBV2 and TRBJ1-1): EPEVTQTPSHQVTQMGQEVILRCVPISNHLYFYWYRQILGQKVEFLVSFYNNEISEKSEIFDDQFSVERPDGSNFTLKIRSTKLEDSAMYFCASSSQGLSGTEAFFGQGTRLTVV.

Many counts were recorded for this clonotype. The rearrangement joins TRBV7-2 to TRBJ1-6; D is uncertain. V was trimmed by 4 bases and J by 6 bases, leaving 7 bases between them. Germline CDR1 and CDR2: SGHTA and FQGNSA. This CDR3 region has 13 residues. The CDR3 spells CASSSTVNSPLHF. CDR3 nucleotides: TGTGCCAGCAGCTCCACAGTTAATTCACCCCTCCACTTT.

The sample holds a few counts of this clonotype. The chain uses TRBV20-1 and TRBJ1-6; D remains ambiguous. V was pared by 0 bases and J by 0 bases, with 21 bases between. From germline, CDR1 is DFQATT and CDR2 SNEGSKA (reference sequence). The CDR3 totals 20 residues. The CDR3 sequence: CSAREGLRGTKSSYNSPLHF. The CDR3 region has the DNA TGCAGTGCTAGAGAAGGGCTCAGAGGCACCAAGAGCTCCTATAATTCACCCCTCCACTTT.

In this sample, this clonotype turned up a few times. The CDR3 DNA reads as TGCAGCGTTGGTGGGGATACGCAGTATTTT. It specifies CSVGGDTQYF. The gene calls are TRBV29-1 and TRBJ2-3; D uncertain. This CDR3 is 10 amino acids long. Germline V gives CDR1 SQVTM, CDR2 ANQGSEA. Between the trimmed V and J ends, which lost 4 bases and 6 bases, there was a span of 5 bases.

This clonotype was recorded a few times. The chain combines TRBV29-1 with TRBJ2-5; tentative D call: TRBD1 (5 bases). Per germline, CDR1 SQVTM and CDR2 ANQGSEA. Trimming shortened V by 3 bases and J by 5 bases, and 10 bases separated the two germline ends. The CDR3 runs to 12 residues. The chain's CDR3 is CSVDAGLETQYF. CDR3 DNA: TGCAGCGTTGATGCAGGGCTGGAGACCCAGTACTTC.

This sequence joins TRBV20-1 and TRBJ1-2; 9 positions agree with TRBD1. V lost 5 bases and J lost 6; bases outside the gene matches: 13. Per germline, CDR1 DFQATT and CDR2 SNEGSKA (reference sequence). CDR3 length: 15 amino acids. CDR3 sequence reads: CSAGHRTGVANGYTF. Written as DNA, the CDR3 is TGCAGTGCTGGCCACCGGACAGGGGTGGCCAATGGCTACACCTTC.

This clonotype was detected ten times or more. This chain links TRBV12-3 or TRBV12-4 with TRBJ2-2; the D is unclear. Between the trimmed V and J ends, which lost 3 bases and 1 base, there was a span of 9 bases. This CDR3 spans 15 amino acids. Written as DNA, the CDR3 is TGTGCCAGCAGTTTCTCGACCCAGAACACCGGGGAGCTGTTTTTT. Translation gives CASSFSTQNTGELFF.

The V and J genes are TRBV20-1 and TRBJ2-7; D is ambiguous. Trimming removed 4 bases at V and 1 base at J, with 14 bases between. Germline CDR1 and CDR2: DFQATT and SNEGSKA (reference sequence). The CDR3 consists of 14 residues. CDR3 bases: TGCAGTGCTATGGGTCTGCCTCCTTCCTACGAGCAGTACTTC. Encoded protein: CSAMGLPPSYEQYF.

V usage is TRBV12-3 or TRBV12-4 and J usage is TRBJ1-1; the D gene is possibly TRBD1 (5 bases). This CDR3 has 12 residues. V was shortened by 6 bases and J by 8 bases, with 13 bases between the two germline ends. The CDR3 is CASSSRQKEAFF. The CDR3 DNA follows: TGTGCCAGCAGCTCTAGACAGAAAGAAGCTTTCTTT.

This clonotype was seen more than once but under ten times. The rearrangement joins TRBV5-1 to TRBJ1-2, with D perhaps TRBD1 (6 bases). Per the germline V gene, CDR1 is SGHRS and CDR2 is YFSETQ. V was cut by 3 bases and J by 6 bases, with 15 bases left in between. This CDR3 is 14 amino acids long. The CDR3 loop reads CASSSLQTGDGYTF. The CDR3 DNA reads TGCGCCAGCAGCTCCCTCCAGACAGGCGATGGCTACACCTTC. The full variable domain, completed using reference TRBV5-1 and TRBJ1-2, is KAGVTQTPRYLIKTRGQQVTLSCSPISGHRSVSWYQQTPGQGLQFLFEYFSETQRNKGNFPGRFSGRQFSNSRSEMNVSTLELGDSALYLCASSSLQTGDGYTFGSGTRLTVV.

Many counts were recorded for this clonotype. This rearrangement joins TRBV4-2 to TRBJ2-5; TRBD1 matches 7 bases. CDR3 length: 15 amino acids. V lost 3 bases and J lost 2; bases outside the gene matches: 6. Germline V gene lookup returns CDR1 LGHNA and CDR2 YNFKEQ. The DNA for the CDR3 is TGTGCCAGCAGCCAGCGACAGGGAATACAAGAGACCCAGTACTTC. Residues: CASSQRQGIQETQYF.

This clonotype was seen only a few times. The chain carries TRBV7-9 and TRBJ2-1; D call uncertain. Germline V gene sequence: CDR1 SEHNR, CDR2 FQNEAQ (reference sequence). Trimming took off 5 bases at V and 7 bases at J, with 3 bases between the two ends. CDR3 size: 10 residues. CDR3 nucleotide sequence: TGTGCCAGCAGCCAGAATGAGCAGTTCTTC. As protein: CASSQNEQFF.

This clonotype was observed a handful of times. The V gene is TRBV6-5, the J gene TRBJ2-6; TRBD1 matches at 11 bases. CDR3 length: 17 residues. CDR1 and CDR2 (germline): MNHEY, SVGAGI. V lost 2 bases to trimming and J lost 0 bases; unmatched junction nucleotides: 0. In nucleotides, the CDR3 is TGTGCCAGCAGTTACGGGACAGGGGGCTCTGGGGCCAACGTCCTGACTTTC. Translated, it gives CASSYGTGGSGANVLTF.

This clonotype was found many times. The chain combines TRBV6-1 with TRBJ1-1; D gene uncertain. Looked up from germline, CDR1 is MNHNS and CDR2 is SASEGT. This CDR3 has 13 residues. V lost 6 bases to trimming and J lost 3 bases, with 11 bases between them. The CDR3 nucleotides are TGTGCCAGCAGGCCGGGAACCTACACTGAAGCTTTCTTT. Translated: CASRPGTYTEAFF.

This clonotype was detected a few times. CDR3 sequence (DNA): TGTGCCATCAGTGAGTCTCTGGGGACGTCCTACGAGCAGTACTTC. It specifies CAISESLGTSYEQYF. The genes are TRBV10-3 and TRBJ2-7, with D perhaps being TRBD1 or TRBD2 (5 bases each). The V end was cut by 0 bases, the J end by 1 base, with 10 bases between. The CDR3 contains 15 residues. Germline CDR1 ENHRY, CDR2 SYGVKD.

The V call is TRBV5-1, the J call TRBJ2-6; 7 bases are shared with TRBD1. This CDR3 comprises 16 residues. V shed 4 bases, J shed 2 bases, and the junction held 6 bases outside the gene matches. Germline V gene data show CDR1 as SGHRS and CDR2 as YFSETQ. The CDR3 loop reads CASSTGQEAGANVLTF. CDR3 DNA: TGCGCCAGCAGCACCGGACAGGAGGCTGGGGCCAACGTCCTGACTTTC.

The chain is built from TRBV5-1 and TRBJ2-5; 10 nucleotides match TRBD1. The V gene's germline CDR1 is SGHRS and CDR2 YFSETQ. The CDR3 has 15 amino acids. Germline trimming cut 4 bases from V and 3 bases from J; bases unmatched to any gene: 6. CDR3 bases: TGCGCCAGCAGCGCCCGGGACAGGGGCGAAGAGACCCAGTACTTC. As protein: CASSARDRGEETQYF.

In its sample, this clonotype was seen a few times. The rearrangement uses TRBV2 and TRBJ2-4; D is uncertain. V lost 4 bases and J lost 4, with 8 bases in between. The V gene's germline CDR1 is SNHLY and CDR2 FYNNEI. The CDR3 extends over 13 amino acids. In DNA form, the CDR3 reads TGTGCCAGCAGTGTTAGTAGGAAAAACATTCAGTACTTC. Translating gives CASSVSRKNIQYF.

The chain links TRBV6-1 to TRBJ2-7; D is unresolved. Germline V gene sequence: CDR1 MNHNS, CDR2 SASEGT. The CDR3 length is 14 residues. With 9 bases removed from V and 7 bases from J, the gap between germline ends came to 22 bases. CDR3 sequence: CASKDGPNFLEQYF. The CDR3 nucleotides are TGTGCCAGTAAGGACGGACCGAACTTCTTAGAGCAGTACTTC.

This clonotype appeared a few times. The genes are TRBV27 and TRBJ2-2, with D maybe TRBD1 (6 bases). CDR1 and CDR2 (germline): MNHEY, SMNVEV (reference sequence). V lost 7 bases, J lost 0 bases, and 9 bases lay in between. This CDR3 comprises 14 residues. The CDR3, as DNA: TGTGCCAGCACGGACAGAACGAACACCGGGGAGCTGTTTTTT. Amino acid sequence: CASTDRTNTGELFF.